One T cell receptor (beta chain) is described in this entry. This entry comes from a study of CD8 T cells in Susac syndrome. The authors sequenced TCR beta from blood CD8+ and CD4+ T cells. The multiple sclerosis controls comprised treatment-naive patients whose relapsing-remitting disease was stable or active. The TEMRA cells underwent FACS enrichment, while the CD8+ and CD4+ T cells underwent negative isolation. Random hexamers primed reverse transcription of about 0.45 to 1 ug RNA. It was immunoSEQ multiplex PCR that amplified TCR beta CDR3 across 54 Vbeta and 13 Jbeta. TCRdb called the immunoSEQ multiplex PCR reads again in MiXCR, with one record for every CDR3 protein. In the table there are about 300,000 distinct CDR3 sequences, about 90% of which are singletons. Trimming removed 8 bases from V and 6 bases from J, with 20 bases in between. The CDR3 contains 15 residues. CDR1 and CDR2 from the germline V gene are SEHNR and FQNEAQ (reference sequence).

This chain links TRBV7-9 with TRBJ1-5, with D perhaps matching TRBD1 (5 bases). Sequences were obtained from CD4+ T cells from PBMCs. This sequence originates from a human donor with multiple sclerosis. CDR3 DNA sequence: TGTGCCAGCGGTTGGGACCCTCAGTTGGGTCAGCCCCAGCATTTT. Its protein is CASGWDPQLGQPQHF. Supplemented by reference TRBV7-9 and TRBJ1-5, the full variable domain reads DTGVSQNPRHKITKRGQNVTFRCDPISEHNRLYWYRQTLGQGPEFLTYFQNEAQLEKSRLLSDRFSAERPKGSFSTLEIQRTEQGDSAMYLCASGWDPQLGQPQHFGDGTRLSIL.